These 21 T cell receptor beta chains share one sample of origin, sequenced in a study of blood T cell repertoires in COVID-19. TCRdb's copy holds only in-frame clones and misses some; the assay was immunoSEQ multiplex PCR. The table lists tens of thousands of clones, 85% to 95% of them singletons. Specimen: peripheral blood. Receptors were obtained from an older woman with active COVID-19.

This chain links TRBV28 with TRBJ1-5; no clear D gene. Trimming left V 3 bases short and J 6 bases short, with 9 bases between. The CDR3 is 13 amino acids. CDR1 is MDHEN, CDR2 SYDVKM, per germline. The CDR3 bases are TGTGCCAGCAGTTTCGGGGTCAGTCAGCCCCAGCATTTT. Residues: CASSFGVSQPQHF.

The rearrangement joins TRBV7-8 to TRBJ1-2, with D possibly TRBD1 on 6 matching bases. The length of the CDR3 is 14 residues. Germline CDR1 reads SGHVS; CDR2 reads FQNEAQ. V lost 3 bases, J lost 4 bases, and 12 bases lay in between. CDR3 region: CASSFQGPSYGYTF. For the CDR3, the DNA is TGTGCCAGCAGCTTCCAGGGGCCCTCCTATGGCTACACCTTC.

A word on this clone: The junction differs from germline at one of its ends, possibly a read error. The chain carries TRBV7-7 and TRBJ2-2; unclear D gene. The CDR3 sequence is 16 residues long. Germline V gives CDR1 SSHAT, CDR2 FNYEAQ (reference sequence). CDR3 DNA: TGTGCTAGCAGCTTAGTGACTTCAACGAACACCGGGGAGCTGTTTTTT. This encodes CASSLVTSTNTGELFF.

The chain is built from TRBV4-1 and TRBJ2-1, with 8 bases fitting TRBD1. V gave up 3 bases and J gave up 7 bases; unmatched junction bases: 14. This CDR3 region has 17 residues. Germline CDR1 MGHRA, CDR2 YSYEKL. Here the CDR3 reads CASSQARRTGSTNEQFF. The DNA for the CDR3 is TGCGCCAGCAGCCAGGCGAGGCGGACAGGGAGTACGAATGAGCAGTTCTTC.

This chain joins TRBV24-1 and TRBJ2-3, with D perhaps TRBD1 (5 bases). Deletions cut 1 base from V and 5 bases from J, with 12 bases between. CDR1 is KGHDR and CDR2 is SFDVKD in the germline V gene. This CDR3 is built from 15 residues. The chain's CDR3 is CATSDFSRARDTQYF. CDR3 sequence (DNA): TGTGCCACCAGTGATTTTTCCAGGGCCCGAGATACGCAGTATTTT.

The genes are TRBV28 and TRBJ2-5; the match to TRBD1 covers 8 bases. This CDR3 region has 14 residues. Per germline, CDR1 MDHEN and CDR2 SYDVKM. The V and J ends lost 3 bases and 5 bases, in that order; junction bases with no gene match: 5. The CDR3 here is CASSFNRGSETQYF. CDR3 nucleotides: TGTGCCAGCAGTTTTAACAGGGGGAGTGAGACCCAGTACTTC.

This chain uses TRBV5-5 with TRBJ1-2; weak D call: TRBD1 (6 bases). This CDR3 contains 14 residues. Trimming cost V 4 bases and J 4 bases, with 14 bases left between them. CDR1 and CDR2 (germline): SGHKS, YYEKEE (reference sequence). CDR3 loop: CASSTLGQLYGYTF. CDR3 DNA sequence: TGTGCCAGCAGCACCTTGGGACAACTCTATGGCTACACCTTC.

This clone was seen only once. The chain couples TRBV3-1 (or the pseudogene TRBV3-2) to TRBJ2-1, with D tentatively TRBD2 (5 bases). The CDR3 runs 16 residues. With 0 bases removed from V and 6 bases from J, the gap between germline ends came to 15 bases. Germline V gene sequence: CDR1 LGHDT, CDR2 YNNKEL (reference sequence). CDR3: CASSQEGVRSRNEQFF. Written as DNA, the CDR3 is TGTGCCAGCAGCCAAGAGGGAGTGAGGTCCCGCAATGAGCAGTTCTTC.

The chain joins TRBV28 to TRBJ1-1, with TRBD1 identical over 8 bases. Unmatched junction bases numbered 10, after V lost 6 bases and J lost 4 bases. Per the germline V gene, CDR1 is MDHEN and CDR2 is SYDVKM. This CDR3 contains 15 residues. The CDR3, as DNA: TGTGCCAGCAGACTCACTGGACAGGGAGCCACTGAAGCTTTCTTT. Residues: CASRLTGQGATEAFF.

This chain links TRBV6-5 with TRBJ2-7; D may be TRBD2 (6 bases). Germline lookup yields CDR1 MNHEY and CDR2 SVGAGI. Trimming stripped 7 bases from V and 5 bases from J, with 15 bases between. The CDR3 runs to 13 residues. CDR3 nucleotides: TGTGCCAGCACCCGGGGCCCGGGGGACGAGCAGTACTTC. Translating gives CASTRGPGDEQYF.

The genes are TRBV15 and TRBJ1-5, with a weak D call TRBD1 (6 bases). The V end lost 6 bases, the J end lost 6 bases, and 15 bases lay between the germline ends. Per germline, CDR1 LNHNV and CDR2 YYDKDF (reference sequence). The CDR3 is made up of 14 amino acids. The CDR3 nucleotides are TGTGCCACCAGTATTCAGGGGAAGGTTCAGCCCCAGCATTTT. It translates to CATSIQGKVQPQHF. Complete variable domain (other parts from reference TRBV15 and TRBJ1-5): DAMVIQNPRYQVTQFGKPVTLSCSQTLNHNVMYWYQQKSSQAPKLLFHYYDKDFNNEADTPDNFQSRRPNTSFCFLDIRSPGLGDTAMYLCATSIQGKVQPQHFGDGTRLSIL.

This clone was seen a handful of times. The gene calls are TRBV14 and TRBJ2-1, with D possibly TRBD2 on 6 matching bases. Germline V gene sequence: CDR1 SGHDN, CDR2 FVKESK. This CDR3 is 13 amino acids long. Trimming pared 7 bases from V and 3 bases from J, leaving 10 bases between. CDR3 residues: CASNPGGYNEQFF. DNA of the CDR3: TGTGCCAGCAATCCCGGGGGCTACAATGAGCAGTTCTTC.

This chain joins TRBV27 and TRBJ2-4; maybe TRBD2 (6 bases). Germline V gene data show CDR1 as MNHEY and CDR2 as SMNVEV (reference sequence). The CDR3 is 13 amino acids. V shed 3 bases and J shed 3 bases, with 6 bases lying between them. The CDR3 reads CASSFGGKNIQYF. In DNA, the CDR3 is TGTGCCAGCAGTTTCGGGGGCAAAAACATTCAGTACTTC.

CDR3 protein: CASSQGQSSYNEQFF. In nucleotides, the CDR3 is TGCGCCAGCAGCCAGGGCCAGAGCTCCTACAATGAGCAGTTCTTC. The V gene is TRBV4-1, the J gene TRBJ2-1; D not certain. There are 15 residues in the CDR3. Germline assignment: CDR1 MGHRA and CDR2 YSYEKL. Trimming shortened V by 3 bases and J by 0 bases, and 9 bases separated the two germline ends.

This clone was found once. The genes are TRBV6-6 and TRBJ2-3; possibly TRBD2 for D (6 bases). V lost 5 bases and J lost 7, with 19 bases in between. The CDR3 length is 15 residues. The germline V gene encodes CDR1 MNHNY and CDR2 SVGAGI (reference sequence). CDR3 sequence: CASSTRDSLGNTQYF. In DNA form, the CDR3 reads TGTGCCAGCAGTACCCGGGACTCGCTCGGGAATACGCAGTATTTT.

This sequence joins TRBV28 and TRBJ1-1; D unresolved. Trimming removed 4 bases from V and 3 bases from J, with 3 bases in between. Per germline, CDR1 MDHEN and CDR2 SYDVKM. This CDR3 comprises 11 residues. The CDR3 bases are TGTGCCAGCAGTTCTTACACTGAAGCTTTCTTT. It yields the protein CASSSYTEAFF.

The chain joins TRBV6-6 to TRBJ2-3; tentative D call: TRBD1 (5 bases). Trimming shortened V by 4 bases and J by 2 bases, and 13 bases separated the two germline ends. The germline V gene encodes CDR1 MNHNY and CDR2 SVGAGI (reference sequence). The CDR3 is 15 amino acids. The CDR3 loop is CASSSQARVTDTQYF. The CDR3 nucleotides are TGTGCCAGCAGTTCACAGGCCAGAGTCACAGATACGCAGTATTTT.

DNA of the CDR3: TGTGCCAGGGATTCTCTCGCAGGGGTTCAAGAGGGCTACACCTTC. Encoded protein: CARDSLAGVQEGYTF. This rearrangement joins TRBV7-9 to TRBJ1-2; perhaps TRBD1 as D (6 bases). Germline CDR1 and CDR2: SEHNR and FQNEAQ (reference sequence). CDR3 length equals 15 residues. V was pared by 9 bases and J by 8 bases, with 25 bases between.

The chain couples TRBV7-2 to TRBJ1-3; D ambiguous. V was pared by 5 bases and J by 0 bases, with 8 bases between. The CDR3 contains 14 residues. Germline V lookup: CDR1 SGHTA, CDR2 FQGNSA. The CDR3 DNA reads as TGTGCCAGCAGCCCAGATTACTCTGGAAACACCATATATTTT. It is translated as CASSPDYSGNTIYF.

The chain employs TRBV30 and TRBJ2-7; 9 bases are a match to TRBD1. The CDR3 loop spans 13 amino acids. Trimming removed 2 bases from V and 3 bases from J; junction bases left unmatched: 2. Germline-derived CDR1 and CDR2 are GTSNPN and SVGIG (reference sequence). The CDR3 here is CAWSRTGVYEQYF. CDR3 sequence (DNA): TGTGCCTGGAGTAGGACAGGGGTCTACGAGCAGTACTTC.

The genes are TRBV16 and TRBJ2-7; 9 nucleotides match TRBD2. The CDR3 covers 14 residues. The V and J ends lost 1 base and 6 bases, in that order; junction bases with no gene match: 4. Germline CDR1 reads KGHSY; CDR2 reads FQNENV. The CDR3 loop reads CASSQWRTSVEQYF. In DNA, the CDR3 is TGTGCCAGCAGCCAATGGAGGACTAGCGTCGAGCAGTACTTC.